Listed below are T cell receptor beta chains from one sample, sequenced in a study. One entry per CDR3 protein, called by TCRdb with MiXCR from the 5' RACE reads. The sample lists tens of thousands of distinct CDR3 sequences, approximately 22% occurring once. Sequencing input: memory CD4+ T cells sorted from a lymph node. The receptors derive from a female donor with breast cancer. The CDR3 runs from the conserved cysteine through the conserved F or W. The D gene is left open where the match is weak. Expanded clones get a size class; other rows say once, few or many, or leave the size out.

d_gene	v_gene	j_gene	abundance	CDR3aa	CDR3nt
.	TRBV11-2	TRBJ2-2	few	CASSLDTGFAGEPFF	TGTGCCAGCAGCTTAGATACGGGGTTTGCCGGGGAGCCGTTTTTT
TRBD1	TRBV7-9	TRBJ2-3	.	CASSLPQGADTQYF	TGTGCCAGCAGCTTACCGCAGGGGGCCGATACGCAGTATTTT
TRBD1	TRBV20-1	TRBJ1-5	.	CSARDVKGQPTLNQPQHF	TGCAGTGCTAGAGATGTTAAGGGACAGCCTACTCTCAATCAGCCCCAGCATTTT
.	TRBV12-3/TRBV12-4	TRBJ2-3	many	CASSYPTDTQYF	TGTGCCAGCAGTTACCCCACAGATACGCAGTATTTT
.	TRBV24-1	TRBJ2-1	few	CATSAVDGRGAYNEQFF	TGTGCCACCAGTGCAGTAGACGGGAGAGGGGCCTACAATGAGCAGTTCTTC
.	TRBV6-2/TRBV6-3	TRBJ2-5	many	CASSYVEETQYF	TGTGCCAGCAGTTACGTCGAAGAGACCCAGTACTTC
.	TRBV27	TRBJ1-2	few	CASSKKGGGNYGYTF	TGTGCCAGCAGTAAGAAGGGTGGGGGGAACTATGGCTACACCTTC
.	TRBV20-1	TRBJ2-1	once	CSASKGMSYNEQFF	TGCAGTGCTAGCAAGGGTATGTCCTACAATGAGCAGTTCTTC
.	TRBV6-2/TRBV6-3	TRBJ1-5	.	CASSNRGGSNQPQHF	TGTGCCAGCTCCAATCGGGGCGGCAGCAATCAGCCCCAGCATTTC
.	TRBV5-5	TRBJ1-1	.	CASSLSLGGNTEAFF	TGTGCCAGCAGCTTGTCTTTGGGTGGGAACACTGAAGCTTTCTTT
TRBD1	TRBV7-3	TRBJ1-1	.	CASSSLQGSEAFF	TGTGCCAGCAGCTCCCTACAGGGGAGTGAAGCTTTCTTT
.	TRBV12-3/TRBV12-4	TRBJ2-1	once	CASSPKGVQYNEQFF	TGTGCCAGCAGCCCGAAGGGGGTCCAGTACAATGAGCAGTTCTTC
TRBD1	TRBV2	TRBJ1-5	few	CASGQGVSQPQHF	TGTGCCAGCGGACAGGGAGTATCTCAGCCCCAGCATTTT
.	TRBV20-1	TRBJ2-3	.	CSADQGRGTDTQYF	TGCAGTGCCGACCAGGGCAGGGGAACAGATACGCAGTATTTT
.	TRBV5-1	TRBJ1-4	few	CASSSPPAPEEKLSF	TGCGCCAGCAGCTCCCCCCCAGCCCCCGAAGAAAAACTGTCTTTT
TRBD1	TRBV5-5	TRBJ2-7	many	CASSSRQGISYEQYF	TGTGCCAGCAGCTCCAGACAGGGTATTTCCTACGAGCAGTACTTC
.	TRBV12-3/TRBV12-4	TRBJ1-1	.	CASSLAAGGGLNTEAFF	TGTGCCAGCAGTTTAGCTGCGGGGGGCGGGTTGAACACTGAAGCTTTCTTT
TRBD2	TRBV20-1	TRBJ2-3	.	CSAHPLAGERDTQYF	TGCAGTGCCCATCCCCTAGCGGGAGAGCGGGATACGCAGTATTTT
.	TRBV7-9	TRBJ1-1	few	CASSYRLNTEAFF	TGTGCCAGCAGCTACCGTTTAAACACTGAAGCTTTCTTT
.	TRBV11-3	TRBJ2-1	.	CASSLEVGPGHEQFF	TGTGCCAGCAGCTTAGAAGTGGGGCCCGGGCATGAGCAGTTCTTC
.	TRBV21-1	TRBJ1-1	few	CASSKGTVEAFF	TGTGCCAGCAGCAAAGGGACAGTTGAAGCTTTCTTT
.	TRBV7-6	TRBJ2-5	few	CASSPGLAGTQYF	TGTGCCAGCAGCCCCGGACTCGCTGGGACCCAGTACTTC
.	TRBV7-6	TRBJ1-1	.	CASSLRANTEAFF	TGTGCCAGCAGCTTAAGGGCGAACACTGAAGCTTTCTTT
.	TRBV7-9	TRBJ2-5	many	CASSSQGLETQYF	TGTGCCAGCAGCTCCCAGGGATTAGAGACCCAGTACTTC
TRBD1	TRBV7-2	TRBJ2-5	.	CASSIGQGRETQYF	TGTGCCAGCAGCATCGGACAGGGGAGGGAGACCCAGTACTTC
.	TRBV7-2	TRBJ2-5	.	CASTQGTRETQYF	TGTGCCTCTACACAGGGGACTCGGGAGACCCAGTACTTC
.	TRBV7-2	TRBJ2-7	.	CASSLQYGYEQYF	TGTGCCAGCAGCTTACAATACGGCTACGAGCAGTACTTC
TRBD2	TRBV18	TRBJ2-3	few	CASSPPGSGGTDTQYF	TGTGCCAGCTCACCACCGGGGAGCGGGGGCACAGATACGCAGTATTTT
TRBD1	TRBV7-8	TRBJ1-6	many	CASSLSVGQGVSPLHF	TGTGCCAGCAGCTTATCAGTCGGCCAGGGGGTTTCACCCCTCCACTTT
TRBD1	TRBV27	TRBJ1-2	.	CASSLSGQGYGYTF	TGTGCCAGCAGCCTCTCGGGACAGGGGTACGGCTACACCTTC